A selection of T cell receptor beta chains follows, all from one sample in a study of blood T cell repertoires in COVID-19. Profiled with immunoSEQ multiplex PCR; TCRdb holds only in-frame clones, not every one. The table shows about 130,000 clones, with more than 75% occurring only once. The sequenced sample was peripheral blood. The receptors shown here come from an older man with active COVID-19. Each CDR3 is given with its conserved first and last residue. The order of the fields is CDR3 length, V gene, J gene, D gene, clone size, CDR3 protein, CDR3 DNA. D genes are given only for firm matches. Clone size is given for some rows only: seen once, a few or many times, or a class if the clone is expanded.

13	TRBV18	TRBJ2-6	.	.	CASSNSGANVLTF	TGTGCCAGCTCAAACTCGGGGGCCAACGTCCTGACTTTC
13	TRBV5-1	TRBJ1-2	.	.	CASSLDPTYGYTF	TGCGCCAGCAGCTTGGACCCGACATATGGCTACACCTTC
11	TRBV19	TRBJ2-5	.	.	CASSYKETQYF	TGTGCCAGTAGTTATAAAGAGACCCAGTACTTC
13	TRBV25-1	TRBJ2-7	.	.	CASSGGGYYEQYF	TGTGCCAGCAGTGGCGGGGGCTACTACGAGCAGTACTTC
13	TRBV28	TRBJ2-2	.	.	CASRGQNTGELFF	TGTGCCAGCCGCGGGCAGAACACCGGGGAGCTGTTTTTT
15	TRBV6-1	TRBJ1-6	.	few	CASSDRDSYNSPLHF	TGTGCCAGCAGTGACAGGGACTCCTATAATTCACCCCTCCACTTT
17	TRBV27	TRBJ2-1	TRBD2	.	CASSPDPVLAGYNEQFF	TGTGCCAGCAGTCCGGACCCGGTGTTAGCGGGCTACAATGAGCAGTTCTTC
16	TRBV6-7	TRBJ1-5	.	few	CASSAFQRDTRQPQHF	TGTGCCAGCAGCGCCTTCCAGAGGGATACTAGACAGCCCCAGCATTTT
19	TRBV11-2	TRBJ1-1	TRBD1	.	CASSLDGGQATYMNTEAFF	TGTGCCAGCAGCTTAGACGGGGGACAGGCGACGTACATGAACACTGAAGCTTTCTTT
15	TRBV18	TRBJ2-1	.	.	CATAMGPSQYNEQFF	TGTGCCACCGCCATGGGGCCCTCGCAATACAATGAGCAGTTCTTC
17	TRBV5-8	TRBJ2-1	TRBD2	once	CASSLSATSGGGNEQFF	TGTGCCAGCAGCCTATCCGCGACTAGCGGGGGAGGCAATGAGCAGTTCTTC
14	TRBV5-1	TRBJ2-1	.	.	CASSRVPGGNEQFF	TGCGCCAGCAGCCGGGTCCCAGGGGGGAATGAGCAGTTCTTC
17	TRBV10-2	TRBJ2-1	TRBD2	.	CASRPEWGEGDYNEQFF	TGCGCCAGCAGGCCCGAGTGGGGGGAGGGCGACTACAATGAGCAGTTCTTC
13	TRBV30	TRBJ2-7	TRBD1	.	CAWSVVGQAEQYF	TGTGCCTGGAGTGTAGTCGGACAGGCTGAGCAGTACTTC
15	TRBV10-2	TRBJ2-1	TRBD2	.	CASSAGLAGVNEQFF	TGCGCCAGCAGCGCGGGACTAGCGGGAGTCAATGAGCAGTTCTTC
16	TRBV9	TRBJ2-4	TRBD2	once	CASSVVASGSINIQYF	TGTGCCAGCAGCGTAGTTGCTAGCGGGAGTATAAACATTCAGTACTTC
15	TRBV9	TRBJ2-1	.	.	CASSVSGASYNEQFF	TGTGCCAGCAGCGTTAGCGGAGCTTCCTACAATGAGCAGTTCTTC
15	TRBV7-9	TRBJ2-5	.	.	CASSLRPSGVGTQYF	TGTGCCAGCAGCTTAAGGCCCAGCGGTGTGGGGACCCAGTACTTC
13	TRBV2	TRBJ2-5	.	.	CAISRPFQETQYF	TGTGCCATTTCCAGGCCCTTCCAAGAGACCCAGTACTTC
13	TRBV2	TRBJ2-4	.	.	CASSQGHLNIQYF	TGTGCCAGCAGCCAAGGACATTTAAACATTCAGTACTTC
16	TRBV5-1	TRBJ2-1	TRBD2	.	CASSLGLGLVYNEQFF	TGCGCCAGCAGCTTGGGGTTAGGACTAGTCTACAATGAGCAGTTCTTC
20	TRBV3-1/TRBV3-2	TRBJ1-6	TRBD1	many	CASSQEDRGNYGGYNSPLHF	TGTGCCAGCAGCCAAGAGGACAGGGGAAATTATGGCGGCTATAATTCACCCCTCCACTTT